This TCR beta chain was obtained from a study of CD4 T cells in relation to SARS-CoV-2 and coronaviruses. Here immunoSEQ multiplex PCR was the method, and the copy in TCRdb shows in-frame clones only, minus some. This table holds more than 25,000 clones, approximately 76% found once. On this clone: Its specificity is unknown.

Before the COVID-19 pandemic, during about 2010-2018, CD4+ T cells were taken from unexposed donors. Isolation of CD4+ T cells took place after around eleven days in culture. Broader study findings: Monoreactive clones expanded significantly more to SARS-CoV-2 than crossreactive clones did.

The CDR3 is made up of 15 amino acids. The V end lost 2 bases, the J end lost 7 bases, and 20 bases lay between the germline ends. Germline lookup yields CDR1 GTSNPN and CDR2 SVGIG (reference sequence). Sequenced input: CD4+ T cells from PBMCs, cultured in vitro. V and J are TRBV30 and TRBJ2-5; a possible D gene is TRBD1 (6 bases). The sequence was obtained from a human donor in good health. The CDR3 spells CAWSIQGLPRWTQYF. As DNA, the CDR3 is TGTGCCTGGAGTATACAGGGCCTACCCAGGTGGACCCAGTACTTC. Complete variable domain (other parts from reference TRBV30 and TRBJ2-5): SQTIHQWPATLVQPVGSPLSLECTVEGTSNPNLYWYRQAAGRGLQLLFYSVGIGQISSEVPQNLSASRPQDRQFILSSKKLLLSDSGFYLCAWSIQGLPRWTQYFGPGTRLLVL.